The 9 T cell receptor beta chains below come from one sample, sequenced in a study of T cells after posttransplantation cyclophosphamide. Generated by immunoSEQ multiplex PCR, the TCRdb table keeps only in-frame clones and is missing some. Among over 15,000 clones listed, 94% were seen once. Cells defined as naive were viable CD3+CD4+ or CD3+CD8+ and CCR7+CD45RA+CD45RO-CD95-CD27+CD28+. The sequenced material came from naive CD4+ T cells sorted from blood. The receptors shown here come from a woman aged 45-65 years in good health and a related stem cell transplant donor.

The chain is built from TRBV6-5 and TRBJ2-3; 10 bases line up with TRBD2. Germline V CDR1 and CDR2: MNHEY, SVGAGI. The CDR3 is 14 amino acids. V was pared by 4 bases and J by 4 bases, with 2 bases of the junction left unmatched. The DNA of the CDR3 is TGTGCCAGCAGTTCGAGCGGGAGGGCAGATACGCAGTATTTT. The encoded protein is CASSSSGRADTQYF.

The CDR3 loop is CASSVGTASSNQPQHF. In DNA form, the CDR3 reads TGTGCCAGCAGCGTCGGGACAGCGTCTAGCAATCAGCCCCAGCATTTT. V usage is TRBV5-6 and J usage is TRBJ1-5, with 7 bases lining up with TRBD1. CDR1 and CDR2 (germline): SGHDT, YYEEEE. Losses at the gene ends were 4 bases for V and 0 bases for J; bases not matched to a gene: 7. The CDR3 spans 16 residues.

This clone was seen a single time. The CDR3 sequence: CASSVSPQGYEQYF. The CDR3 coding sequence is TGTGCCAGCAGCGTATCCCCACAGGGCTACGAGCAGTACTTC. V and J are TRBV9 and TRBJ2-5; maybe TRBD1 (6 bases). The DNA end is more similar to TRBJ2-7, so the J call may be wrong. The germline CDR1 and CDR2 sequences are SGDLS and YYNGEE. The CDR3 has 14 amino acids.

The rearrangement links TRBV11-1 to TRBJ1-1; 10 bases line up with TRBD1. Trimming removed 3 bases from V and 3 bases from J; junction bases left unmatched: 4. This CDR3 contains 15 residues. Germline assignment: CDR1 SGHAT and CDR2 FQDESV (reference sequence). The CDR3 loop is CASSLGQGWDTEAFF. CDR3 coding DNA: TGTGCCAGCAGCTTGGGACAGGGGTGGGACACTGAAGCTTTCTTT. Based on the CDR3 plus reference TRBV11-1 and TRBJ1-1, the full variable domain is EAEVAQSPRYKITEKSQAVAFWCDPISGHATLYWYRQILGQGPELLVQFQDESVVDDSQLPKDRFSAERLKGVDSTLKIQPAELGDSAMYLCASSLGQGWDTEAFFGQGTRLTVV.

This chain uses TRBV5-5 with TRBJ1-2, with D maybe TRBD1 (6 bases). CDR1 is SGHKS and CDR2 is YYEKEE in the germline V gene (reference sequence). V was pared by 4 bases and J by 2 bases, with 12 bases between. CDR3 size: 14 residues. The CDR3, as DNA: TGTGCCAGCAGCGTCCGACAGGAGAACTATGGCTACACCTTC. This translates into CASSVRQENYGYTF.

The rearrangement joins TRBV29-1 to TRBJ1-1; D gene uncertain. The CDR3 contains 14 residues. Germline CDR1 and CDR2: SQVTM and ANQGSEA. Trimming stripped 2 bases from V and 1 base from J, with 11 bases between. This CDR3 is CSVESDGRNTEAFF. For the CDR3, the DNA is TGCAGCGTTGAAAGTGATGGCAGGAACACTGAAGCTTTCTTT. The complete variable domain, with remaining parts taken from reference TRBV29-1 and TRBJ1-1, reads SAVISQKPSRDICQRGTSLTIQCQVDSQVTMMFWYRQQPGQSLTLIATANQGSEATYESGFVIDKFPISRPNLTFSTLTVSNMSPEDSSIYLCSVESDGRNTEAFFGQGTRLTVV.

The rearrangement uses TRBV7-2 and TRBJ1-1; D gene unclear. The germline V and J ends were trimmed by 1 base and 6 bases, with 15 bases remaining between them. Germline V gene data show CDR1 as SGHTA and CDR2 as FQGNSA. CDR3 length: 15 residues. The CDR3: CASSLDRRGGAEAFF. The CDR3 nucleotides are TGTGCCAGCAGCTTAGATCGTCGGGGAGGAGCTGAAGCTTTCTTT.

This clone was counted a single time. The chain employs TRBV9 and TRBJ2-7; D ambiguous. This CDR3 spans 15 amino acids. V was cut by 4 bases and J by 7 bases, with 21 bases left in between. Germline V gives CDR1 SGDLS, CDR2 YYNGEE. The CDR3 protein is CASSPHPSGEREQYF. In DNA, the CDR3 is TGTGCCAGCAGCCCCCATCCGTCCGGAGAACGGGAGCAGTACTTC.

The chain carries TRBV29-1 and TRBJ1-4; D might be TRBD1 (6 bases). This CDR3 has 14 amino acids. The germline CDR1 and CDR2 sequences are SQVTM and ANQGSEA. Trimming took 4 bases from V and 0 from J, leaving 9 bases between them. The CDR3 reads CSVGQVATNEKLFF. The CDR3 nucleotides are TGCAGCGTTGGACAGGTCGCAACTAATGAAAAACTGTTTTTT.